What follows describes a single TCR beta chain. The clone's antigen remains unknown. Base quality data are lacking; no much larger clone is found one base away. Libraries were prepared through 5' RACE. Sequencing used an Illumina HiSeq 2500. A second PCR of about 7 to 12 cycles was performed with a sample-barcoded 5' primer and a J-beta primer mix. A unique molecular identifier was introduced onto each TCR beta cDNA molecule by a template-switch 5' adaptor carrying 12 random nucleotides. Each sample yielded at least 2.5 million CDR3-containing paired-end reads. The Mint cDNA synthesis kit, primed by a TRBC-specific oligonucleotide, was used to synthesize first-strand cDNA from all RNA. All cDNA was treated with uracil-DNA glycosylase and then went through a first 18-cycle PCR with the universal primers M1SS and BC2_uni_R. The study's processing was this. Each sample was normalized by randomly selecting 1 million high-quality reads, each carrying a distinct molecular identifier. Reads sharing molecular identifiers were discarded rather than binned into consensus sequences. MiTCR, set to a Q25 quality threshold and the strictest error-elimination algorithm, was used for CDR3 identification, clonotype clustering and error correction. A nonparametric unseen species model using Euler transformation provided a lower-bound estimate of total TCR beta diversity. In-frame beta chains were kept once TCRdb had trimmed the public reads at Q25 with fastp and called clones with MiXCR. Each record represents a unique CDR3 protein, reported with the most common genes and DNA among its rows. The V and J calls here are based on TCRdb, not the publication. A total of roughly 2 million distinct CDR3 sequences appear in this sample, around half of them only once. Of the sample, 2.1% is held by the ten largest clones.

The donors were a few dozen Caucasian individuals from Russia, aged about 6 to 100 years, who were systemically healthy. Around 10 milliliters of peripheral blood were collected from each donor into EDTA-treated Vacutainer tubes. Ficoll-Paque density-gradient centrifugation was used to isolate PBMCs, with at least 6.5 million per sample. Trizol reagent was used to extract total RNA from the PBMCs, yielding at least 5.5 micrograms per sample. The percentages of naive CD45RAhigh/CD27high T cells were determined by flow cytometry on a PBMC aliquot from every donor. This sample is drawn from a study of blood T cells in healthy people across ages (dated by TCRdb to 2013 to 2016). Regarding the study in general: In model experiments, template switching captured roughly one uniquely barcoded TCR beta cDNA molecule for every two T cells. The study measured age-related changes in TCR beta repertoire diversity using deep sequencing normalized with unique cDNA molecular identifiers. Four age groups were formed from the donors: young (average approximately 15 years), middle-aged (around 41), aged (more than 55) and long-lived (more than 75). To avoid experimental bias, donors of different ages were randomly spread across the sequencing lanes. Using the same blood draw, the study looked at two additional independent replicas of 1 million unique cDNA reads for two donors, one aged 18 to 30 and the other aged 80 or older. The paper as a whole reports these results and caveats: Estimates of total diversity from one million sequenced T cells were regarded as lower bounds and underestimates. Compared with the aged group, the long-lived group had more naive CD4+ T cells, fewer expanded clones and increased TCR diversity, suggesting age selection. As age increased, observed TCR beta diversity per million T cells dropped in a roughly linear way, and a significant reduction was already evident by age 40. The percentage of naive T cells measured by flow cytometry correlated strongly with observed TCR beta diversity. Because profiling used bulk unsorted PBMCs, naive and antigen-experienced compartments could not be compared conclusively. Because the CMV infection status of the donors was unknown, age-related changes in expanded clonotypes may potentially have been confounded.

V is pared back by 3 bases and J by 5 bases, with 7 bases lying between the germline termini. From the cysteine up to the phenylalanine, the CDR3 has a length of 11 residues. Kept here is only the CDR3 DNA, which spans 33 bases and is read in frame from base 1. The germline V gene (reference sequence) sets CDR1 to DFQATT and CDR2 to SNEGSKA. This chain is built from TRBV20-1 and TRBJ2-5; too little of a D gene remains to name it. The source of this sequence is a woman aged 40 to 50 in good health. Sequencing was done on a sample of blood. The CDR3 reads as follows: CSASSSETQYF. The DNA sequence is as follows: TGCAGTGCTAGCAGTTCCGAGACCCAGTACTTC.